Listed below are T cell receptor beta chains from one sample, sequenced in a study of metastatic and nonmetastatic thyroid tumors. TCRdb reanalyzed the PCR reads with MiXCR. Counted here are over 35,000 clones, approximately 16% occurring once; the ten biggest clones make up 9% to 10%. Sequencing used tumor tissue. The origin of the receptors is a female donor with papillary thyroid cancer or a benign thyroid nodule (not recorded which). Some clones in this sample may be carry-over from other donors' samples. The CDR3 runs from the conserved cysteine through the conserved F or W. D genes are given only for firm matches. Where a row states a size, it is once, few, many or the class of an expanded clone; other rows omit it.

D gene	V gene	clone size	J gene	CDR3 protein	CDR3 DNA
-	TRBV5-1	many	TRBJ2-7	CASSSWDEQYF	TGCGCCAGCAGCAGCTGGGACGAGCAGTACTTC
TRBD1	TRBV4-1	many	TRBJ1-1	CASSRDRATEAFF	TGCGCCAGCAGCCGAGACAGGGCGACTGAAGCTTTCTTT
TRBD2	TRBV7-6	many	TRBJ2-1	CASSYSGRAYNEQFF	TGTGCCAGCAGCTATAGCGGGAGGGCCTACAATGAGCAGTTCTTC
-	TRBV30	many	TRBJ1-5	CAWSVPGVPQHF	TGTGCCTGGAGTGTTCCTGGGGTGCCCCAGCATTTT
TRBD1	TRBV7-9	-	TRBJ1-2	CASRGGDSFYGYKF	TGTGCCAGCAGAGGGGGGGACAGCTTCTATGGCTACAAATTC
-	TRBV7-2	many	TRBJ1-4	CASSSIVRATNEKLFF	TGTGCCAGCAGCTCGATTGTCAGAGCAACTAATGAAAAACTGTTTTTT
-	TRBV20-1	-	TRBJ1-2	CSARDSLGKGANRYGYTF	TGCAGTGCTAGAGATTCCCTGGGTAAAGGCGCCAACCGCTATGGCTACACCTTC
TRBD2	TRBV20-1	many	TRBJ2-1	CSAPKTGGNEQFF	TGCAGTGCCCCAAAGACGGGAGGCAATGAGCAGTTCTTC
TRBD2	TRBV6-2/TRBV6-3	many	TRBJ2-1	CASITTSGSYNEQFF	TGTGCCAGCATTACAACTAGCGGCTCCTACAATGAGCAGTTCTTC
TRBD2	TRBV11-1	many	TRBJ2-5	CASSPGLAEETQYF	TGTGCCAGCAGCCCCGGACTAGCGGAAGAGACCCAGTACTTC
TRBD1	TRBV20-1	many	TRBJ1-6	CSAPDRDRGSPLHF	TGCAGTGCTCCCGACCGGGACAGGGGTTCACCCCTCCACTTT
-	TRBV20-1	-	TRBJ2-3	CSVRVDTQYF	TGCAGTGTTAGGGTGGATACGCAGTATTTT
-	TRBV15	many	TRBJ2-5	CATSKTLGPGGQETQYF	TGTGCCACCAGCAAAACGCTGGGGCCCGGCGGACAAGAGACCCAGTACTTC
TRBD2	TRBV4-1	-	TRBJ2-3	CASRDSGRASDTQYF	TGCGCCAGCAGAGATAGCGGGAGGGCTTCAGATACGCAGTATTTT
-	TRBV11-3	medium-sized	TRBJ2-7	CASSLTYLGYEQYF	TGTGCCAGCAGCCTCACCTACTTGGGATACGAGCAGTACTTC
TRBD2	TRBV20-1	many	TRBJ2-4	CSASRLAANIQYF	TGCAGTGCTAGCCGGCTAGCGGCAAACATTCAGTACTTC
-	TRBV6-4	many	TRBJ1-1	CASSPQVPDTEAFF	TGTGCCAGCAGCCCACAGGTTCCAGACACTGAAGCTTTCTTT
-	TRBV24-1	-	TRBJ2-3	CATSDPRPGVFTDTQYF	TGTGCCACCAGTGATCCAAGACCAGGGGTGTTCACAGATACGCAGTATTTT
-	TRBV18	many	TRBJ2-2	CASRRVETAGELFF	TGTGCCAGCCGCAGGGTGGAGACAGCCGGGGAGCTGTTTTTT
-	TRBV5-6	many	TRBJ2-7	CASSPYGGRGYEQYF	TGTGCCAGCAGCCCCTATGGGGGGCGAGGTTACGAGCAGTACTTC
TRBD1	TRBV6-1	few	TRBJ2-7	CARSGTGTGGPNYEQYF	TGTGCCAGAAGTGGCACCGGGACAGGGGGCCCAAACTACGAGCAGTACTTC
TRBD2	TRBV7-6	-	TRBJ2-1	CASSLEAGGRIEQVF	TGTGCGAGCAGCTTAGAGGCGGGAGGGAGGATTGAGCAGGTCTTC
-	TRBV10-2	many	TRBJ1-4	CASSFFRGSRSEKLFF	TGCGCCAGCAGTTTCTTCCGGGGGAGTCGGTCGGAAAAACTGTTTTTT
-	TRBV11-2	once	TRBJ2-7	CASISGLADQYF	TGTGCCAGCATCTCGGGGCTAGCCGATCAGTACTTC
TRBD2	TRBV20-1	many	TRBJ2-3	CSASGGDTDTQYF	TGCAGTGCTAGTGGGGGGGACACAGATACGCAGTATTTT
-	TRBV6-5	many	TRBJ2-5	CASSYRGMQSLGTQYF	TGTGCCAGCAGTTATCGGGGAATGCAAAGTCTGGGGACCCAGTACTTC
-	TRBV11-1	many	TRBJ2-1	CASSLVRTAEQFF	TGTGCCAGCAGCTTAGTGAGAACAGCTGAGCAGTTCTTC
-	TRBV29-1	many	TRBJ1-1	CSVISSGRTNTEAFF	TGCAGCGTTATTAGTAGCGGACGGACGAACACTGAAGCTTTCTTT
-	TRBV20-1	-	TRBJ2-1	CSAGDKKAHYNEQFF	TGCAGTGCTGGAGATAAAAAGGCACACTACAATGAGCAGTTCTTC
TRBD2	TRBV5-1	many	TRBJ2-3	CASSPTVLAGVSDTQYF	TGCGCCAGCAGCCCGACAGTACTAGCGGGAGTGTCAGATACGCAGTATTTT
-	TRBV28	many	TRBJ1-4	CASSLIRQVNEKLFF	TGTGCCAGCAGTTTAATTCGACAGGTTAATGAAAAACTGTTTTTT
-	TRBV2	many	TRBJ2-3	CASSTVRGWSTDTQYF	TGTGCCAGCAGTACTGTTCGGGGATGGAGCACAGATACGCAGTATTTT
TRBD1	TRBV10-2	many	TRBJ1-6	CASLRTQGPLGTPLHF	TGCGCCAGCCTAAGAACACAGGGGCCCTTAGGAACACCCCTCCACTTT
-	TRBV20-1	many	TRBJ2-7	CSASTSPASYEQYF	TGCAGTGCTTCGACCTCTCCCGCCTCCTACGAGCAGTACTTC
TRBD2	TRBV9	many	TRBJ2-3	CASSIGLAVSTDTQYF	TGTGCCAGCAGCATCGGACTAGCGGTTAGCACAGATACGCAGTATTTT
-	TRBV6-1	few	TRBJ1-2	CASSTPAGRYGYTF	TGTGCCAGCAGTACACCCGCCGGGCGCTATGGCTACACCTTC
-	TRBV6-5	-	TRBJ2-3	CASSYLGAASDTQYF	TGTGCCAGCAGTTACCTTGGGGCGGCTAGTGACACGCAGTATTTT
TRBD1	TRBV27	many	TRBJ1-5	CASSLRAGGQPQHF	TGTGCCAGCAGTTTAAGAGCAGGGGGGCAGCCCCAGCATTTT
-	TRBV27	few	TRBJ2-7	CASGLFKSYEQYF	TGTGCCAGTGGTCTCTTCAAATCCTACGAGCAGTACTTC
-	TRBV7-8	-	TRBJ2-1	CASSSHRAEQFF	TGTGCCAGCAGCTCTCACAGGGCCGAGCAGTTCTTT